This TCR beta chain was documented in a study of regulatory T cells in long-lasting Graves disease (dated by TCRdb to about 2021). For the wider study: To count as having persistent Graves' disease, a patient had to have received antithyroid drug treatment for over 5 years with TSH receptor autoantibodies remaining persistently positive. TCR sequencing covered approximately 13 persistent and some 20 newly diagnosed Graves' disease patients, some 35 samples in total. Persistent Graves' disease patients in the clinical cohort had taken antithyroid drugs for about 9.7 years on average. The study was conducted in China and was registered as a clinical trial. Persistent Graves' disease patients were compared with newly diagnosed Graves' disease patients by peripheral blood TCR sequencing and RNA sequencing. What the study reported, not specific to this receptor: Peripheral blood alone was examined, since thyroid tissue, which constituted the primary lesion, could not be accessed. Persistent Graves' disease patients showed lower TCR Shannon entropy and fewer highly expanded clones than newly diagnosed patients, suggesting clonal expansion. TRBV28, TRBJ1-2 and TRBJ2-5 were preferentially used in persistent disease, while TRBV20-1 and TRBJ2-1 were favored in newly diagnosed disease. Only the TCR beta chain was sequenced and analyzed. As a limitation, the authors acknowledged that the small sample size may reduce accuracy. More public clonotypes were shared among persistent patients (roughly 2,700) than among newly diagnosed patients (more than 950).

Based on the germline V gene, the CDR1 and CDR2 sequences are MDHEN and SYDVKM. At the junction V is shortened by 3 bases and J by 3 bases, with 12 bases in between. Including the terminal cysteine and phenylalanine, the CDR3 comprises 14 residues. The DNA shown is the 42-base CDR3, in frame from base 1. As for this clonotype: It lacks a known antigen. No base quality information exists; no much larger clone differs at one position.

The library was generated by multiplex PCR. The data were produced on an Illumina HiSeq 4000. iRepertoire HTBI primers and Arm-PCR amplification of CDR3 regions were used to construct TCR beta libraries. Before sequencing, the PCR products went through gel purification. For the original study's pipeline: Gene usage analysis of CDR3 amino acid clonotypes used the 60 to 80 TRBV and around 14 TRBJ segments found across samples. COPE and FqMerger were used to merge filtered high-quality paired reads into contigs. BLAST was used to align contigs to the IMGT TRBV, TRBD and TRBJ reference genes, and CDR3 was defined following IMGT. Any clonotype with a frequency above 0.1% was classified as a highly expanded clone. Shannon entropy served as the measure of repertoire diversity, while the Gini coefficient captured V-J evenness. Clonotypes shared by more than one individual were considered public. The public reads were reanalyzed by TCRdb: fastp trimming at Q25, MiXCR alignment, in-frame beta chains only. CDR3 protein duplicates are merged, each entry listing the most common genes and DNA. The V and J calls here are based on TCRdb, not the publication. This sample has roughly 470,000 distinct CDR3 sequences in its table, and under 25% of those were observed once. The ten largest clonotypes hold 7.8% of the sample.

The time point label of this sample denotes: persistent/refractory GD, antithyroid drugs over 5 years with positive TRAb. RNA was extracted from PBMCs in TRIzol for both TCR sequencing and RNA sequencing. Graves' disease was diagnosed according to American Thyroid Association guidelines. Recruitment of patients was carried out at an endocrinology department in Xi'an, China. Each patient gave approximately 9.7 milliliters of peripheral blood, collected in an EDTA anticoagulant tube. Ficoll Paque Plus density gradient separation was used to isolate PBMCs, and no additional T cell sorting was done. An Agilent 2100 Bioanalyzer and agarose gel were used to assess RNA quality, and a NanoDrop 2000 was used to measure RNA concentration.

Here the sequenced sample was peripheral blood mononuclear cells (PBMCs), taken when the disease was refractory, from a patient treated with antithyroid drugs. This receptor was taken from a female donor with Graves disease. The rearrangement joined TRBV28 to TRBJ2-7, with the D gene call left open. The DNA sequence is given as TGTGCCAGCAGTTTCCCGGGTCTCCTCTACGAGCAGTACTTC. This codes for CASSFPGLLYEQYF.